These T cell receptor beta chains were read from a single sample in a study of blood T cell repertoires in COVID-19. Some clones are missing from TCRdb's copy, which holds only in-frame ones; the method was immunoSEQ multiplex PCR. The table includes about 100,000 clones, about 90% detected once. Sequenced: peripheral blood. The receptors originated from a human donor with active COVID-19. The donor label of this sample is uncertain. Both conserved end residues are part of each CDR3. Each record gives: CDR3 protein, CDR3 DNA, clone size, D gene, V gene, J gene. The D gene is left open where the match is weak. The size entry is marked missing in some rows and otherwise reads once, few, many or a size class.

CDR3: CASSLVNLGGWDTQYF; DNA: TGTGCCAGCAGCTTAGTTAATCTAGGGGGATGGGATACGCAGTATTTT; size: NA; D: NA; V: TRBV11-3; J: TRBJ2-3
CDR3: CASSRSTVYARDEQYF; DNA: TGTGCCAGCAGCCGATCCACAGTTTACGCGCGGGACGAGCAGTACTTC; size: NA; D: NA; V: TRBV6-6; J: TRBJ2-7
CDR3: CASSGAGETGIYEQYF; DNA: TGTGCCAGTTCAGGGGCGGGAGAGACGGGAATTTACGAGCAGTACTTC; size: NA; D: NA; V: TRBV28; J: TRBJ2-7
CDR3: CASSEQSGTNYGYTF; DNA: TGTGCCAGCAGTGAACAATCGGGAACTAACTATGGCTACACCTTC; size: NA; D: NA; V: TRBV6-1; J: TRBJ1-2
CDR3: CASSTGTGGGQPQHF; DNA: TGTGCCAGTAGTACCGGGACAGGGGGCGGTCAGCCCCAGCATTTT; size: NA; D: TRBD1; V: TRBV19; J: TRBJ1-5
CDR3: CATSDSRDRGVGNQPQHF; DNA: TGTGCCACCAGTGATTCCCGGGACAGGGGTGTAGGCAATCAGCCCCAGCATTTT; size: NA; D: TRBD1; V: TRBV24-1; J: TRBJ1-5
CDR3: CASSVLPHEQFF; DNA: TGTGCCAGCAGCGTACTACCTCATGAGCAGTTCTTC; size: NA; D: NA; V: TRBV7-9; J: TRBJ2-1
CDR3: CASSERLSLTSGQETQYF; DNA: TGTGCCAGCAGTGAGAGGCTGAGCCTCACTAGCGGGCAAGAGACCCAGTACTTC; size: NA; D: TRBD2; V: TRBV2; J: TRBJ2-5
CDR3: CARTGARDQPQHF; DNA: TGTGCCAGAACAGGGGCTAGGGATCAGCCCCAGCATTTT; size: NA; D: TRBD1; V: TRBV3-1/TRBV3-2; J: TRBJ1-5
CDR3: CASSYGALDSPPNQPQHF; DNA: TGTGCCAGCAGTTACGGAGCCTTGGACAGTCCCCCTAATCAGCCCCAGCATTTT; size: NA; D: NA; V: TRBV6-2/TRBV6-3; J: TRBJ1-5
CDR3: CASSQVYSYEQYF; DNA: TGCGCCAGCAGCCAAGTCTACTCCTACGAGCAGTACTTC; size: NA; D: NA; V: TRBV4-1; J: TRBJ2-7
CDR3: CASSFGTASYEQYF; DNA: TGTGCCAGCAGCTTCGGGACAGCCTCCTACGAGCAGTACTTC; size: NA; D: TRBD1; V: TRBV7-9; J: TRBJ2-7
CDR3: CASRDASGGTSGTGELFF; DNA: TGTGCCAGCAGGGATGCTAGCGGGGGGACCTCGGGCACCGGGGAGCTGTTTTTT; size: NA; D: TRBD2; V: TRBV2; J: TRBJ2-2
CDR3: CASSLEQGAQPQHF; DNA: TGCGCCAGCAGCTTGGAACAGGGGGCGCAGCCCCAGCATTTT; size: few; D: TRBD1; V: TRBV5-1; J: TRBJ1-5
CDR3: CASGGGAGETQYF; DNA: TGTGCCAGCGGCGGGGGGGCCGGGGAGACCCAGTACTTC; size: NA; D: TRBD2; V: TRBV6-5; J: TRBJ2-5
CDR3: CASSLWGVRNEKLFF; DNA: TGCGCCAGCAGCTTGTGGGGGGTTCGTAATGAAAAACTGTTTTTT; size: NA; D: NA; V: TRBV5-1; J: TRBJ1-4
CDR3: CASSPPGRENTGELFF; DNA: TGCGCCAGCAGCCCCCCCGGGAGGGAAAACACCGGGGAGCTGTTTTTT; size: few; D: TRBD2; V: TRBV5-1; J: TRBJ2-2
CDR3: CASSLAPLAGLKADTQYF; DNA: TGTGCCAGCAGCTTGGCCCCACTAGCGGGGCTCAAAGCAGATACGCAGTATTTT; size: NA; D: TRBD2; V: TRBV5-8; J: TRBJ2-3
CDR3: CASSPGGQGAWGYTF; DNA: TGTGCCAGCAGCCCGGGGGGACAGGGGGCTTGGGGCTACACCTTC; size: NA; D: TRBD1; V: TRBV5-4; J: TRBJ1-2
CDR3: CASRPRRTPGFWEQFF; DNA: TGTGCCAGCAGACCTCGCCGGACTCCGGGCTTTTGGGAGCAGTTCTTC; size: NA; D: NA; V: TRBV27; J: TRBJ2-1
CDR3: CASSLTETQYF; DNA: TGTGCCAGCAGCTTGACTGAGACCCAGTACTTC; size: NA; D: NA; V: TRBV5-8; J: TRBJ2-5
CDR3: CASSPRVRQPQHF; DNA: TGTGCCAGCAGTCCCCGGGTAAGACAGCCCCAGCATTTT; size: NA; D: NA; V: TRBV2; J: TRBJ1-5
CDR3: CASTPGGGELFF; DNA: TGTGCCAGCACCCCCGGGGGCGGGGAGCTGTTTTTT; size: NA; D: NA; V: TRBV6-5; J: TRBJ2-2
CDR3: CASSLGQGAFF; DNA: TGTGCCAGCAGCTTGGGGCAGGGAGCTTTCTTT; size: NA; D: NA; V: TRBV11-2; J: TRBJ1-1
CDR3: CASSSTDRGSKETQYF; DNA: TGTGCCAGCAGCTCAACCGACAGGGGGTCGAAAGAGACCCAGTACTTC; size: NA; D: TRBD1; V: TRBV7-2; J: TRBJ2-5
CDR3: CASSPRLRGRGYGYTF; DNA: TGTGCCAGCAGTCCACGTTTAAGGGGTAGGGGTTATGGCTACACCTTC; size: NA; D: NA; V: TRBV6-2/TRBV6-3; J: TRBJ1-2
CDR3: CSASAASGSYNEQFF; DNA: TGCAGTGCTAGTGCCGCTAGCGGGTCCTACAATGAGCAGTTCTTC; size: NA; D: TRBD2; V: TRBV20-1; J: TRBJ2-1
CDR3: CASSDRGETQYF; DNA: TGTGCCAGTAGCGACAGGGGGGAGACCCAGTACTTC; size: once; D: TRBD1; V: TRBV19; J: TRBJ2-5
CDR3: CASSQPRAANTEAFF; DNA: TGTGCCAGCAGCCAACCCAGGGCGGCGAACACTGAAGCTTTCTTT; size: NA; D: NA; V: TRBV4-2; J: TRBJ1-1
CDR3: CASSAPTGTANTEAFF; DNA: TGTGCCAGCAGCGCCCCGACAGGAACGGCGAACACTGAAGCTTTCTTT; size: NA; D: NA; V: TRBV5-4; J: TRBJ1-1
CDR3: CASSATSGAYNEQFF; DNA: TGTGCCAGCAGCGCCACTAGCGGGGCGTACAATGAGCAGTTCTTC; size: NA; D: TRBD2; V: TRBV9; J: TRBJ2-1
CDR3: CASSLRRGGADQETQYF; DNA: TGTGCCAGCAGTTTACGGAGAGGGGGCGCGGACCAAGAGACCCAGTACTTC; size: NA; D: TRBD1; V: TRBV27; J: TRBJ2-5
CDR3: CASSPDRVQPQHF; DNA: TGTGCCAGCAGCCCTGACAGGGTTCAGCCCCAGCATTTT; size: NA; D: TRBD1; V: TRBV12-3/TRBV12-4; J: TRBJ1-5
CDR3: CASSLAPAGVSIVDEQFF; DNA: TGCGCCAGCAGCTTGGCCCCCGCGGGGGTCTCGATAGTGGATGAGCAGTTCTTC; size: NA; D: TRBD2; V: TRBV5-1; J: TRBJ2-1
CDR3: CSVAPAEVAFF; DNA: TGCAGCGTTGCCCCGGCCGAGGTGGCTTTCTTT; size: NA; D: NA; V: TRBV29-1; J: TRBJ1-1
CDR3: CASSPFESRAYNEQFF; DNA: TGTGCCAGCAGCCCATTCGAGAGCAGGGCCTACAATGAGCAGTTCTTC; size: NA; D: NA; V: TRBV11-2; J: TRBJ2-1
CDR3: CASSYRTGNAIGGYTF; DNA: TGTGCCAGCAGTTACCGGACAGGGAATGCGATTGGTGGCTACACCTTC; size: NA; D: TRBD1; V: TRBV6-5; J: TRBJ1-2
CDR3: CASSLGHLANYGYTF; DNA: TGTGCCAGCAGCCTGGGACACCTAGCTAACTATGGCTACACCTTC; size: NA; D: NA; V: TRBV9; J: TRBJ1-2
CDR3: CASSRQDRDTEAFF; DNA: TGTGCCAGCAGCCGTCAGGACAGGGATACTGAAGCTTTCTTT; size: NA; D: TRBD1; V: TRBV6-5; J: TRBJ1-1
CDR3: CATSSPSGGPRETDTQYF; DNA: TGTGCCACCAGTAGCCCCAGCGGGGGGCCAAGAGAAACAGATACGCAGTATTTT; size: NA; D: TRBD2; V: TRBV24-1; J: TRBJ2-3
CDR3: CASSESRLAGGTLGETQYF; DNA: TGCGCCAGCAGTGAGTCGAGGCTAGCGGGGGGTACTTTAGGAGAGACCCAGTACTTC; size: NA; D: TRBD2; V: TRBV10-1; J: TRBJ2-5
CDR3: CASSLGPNYGYTF; DNA: TGTGCCAGCAGTCTAGGTCCAAACTATGGCTACACCTTC; size: once; D: NA; V: TRBV12-3/TRBV12-4; J: TRBJ1-2
CDR3: CASSPTGVNQPQHF; DNA: TGCGCCAGCAGCCCAACAGGAGTCAATCAGCCCCAGCATTTT; size: NA; D: NA; V: TRBV10-1; J: TRBJ1-5
CDR3: CASITRDRGVQETQYF; DNA: TGTGCCAGCATCACCCGGGACAGGGGGGTCCAAGAGACCCAGTACTTC; size: NA; D: TRBD1; V: TRBV28; J: TRBJ2-5
CDR3: CASSTQGMNTEAFF; DNA: TGTGCCAGCAGTACACAGGGGATGAACACTGAAGCTTTCTTT; size: NA; D: TRBD1; V: TRBV28; J: TRBJ1-1
CDR3: CASSHRTPNYGYTF; DNA: TGTGCCAGCAGTCACAGGACACCTAACTATGGCTACACCTTC; size: NA; D: NA; V: TRBV6-5; J: TRBJ1-2